The rows below give T cell receptor beta chains drawn from one sample of a study of blood T cells in healthy people across ages. TCRdb reprocessed the 5' RACE reads via MiXCR and lists one record per CDR3 protein. The data contain some 750,000 distinct CDR3 sequences, 20% to 25% of them singletons. The sample comprised blood. The origin of the receptors is a man aged 65 to 79 in good health. The CDR3 runs from the conserved cysteine through the conserved F or W. Fields, in order: CDR3 protein, CDR3 DNA, D gene, V gene, J gene, clone size. The D gene is left open where the match is weak. Only part of the rows carry a size: once, few, many, or a class if the clone is expanded.

CASSQDGTRSGNTIYF,TGCGCCAGCAGCCAAGATGGGACTCGCTCTGGAAACACCATATATTTT,NA,TRBV4-3,TRBJ1-3,NA
CASSNLWGTDTQYF,TGTGCCAGCAGTAACCTCTGGGGCACAGATACGCAGTATTTT,NA,TRBV28,TRBJ2-3,few
CASSQGSGHTEAFF,TGTGCCAGCAGCCAAGGGTCAGGGCACACTGAAGCTTTCTTT,NA,TRBV4-2,TRBJ1-1,NA
CASGAPTDQETQYF,TGTGCTAGTGGTGCCCCCACGGACCAAGAGACCCAGTACTTC,NA,TRBV12-5,TRBJ2-5,few
CSARKVDRGDTGELFF,TGCAGTGCTAGGAAAGTCGACAGGGGGGACACCGGGGAGCTGTTTTTT,TRBD1,TRBV20-1,TRBJ2-2,NA
CASGLEAANEKLFF,TGCGCCAGCGGCTTGGAGGCAGCTAATGAAAAACTGTTTTTT,NA,TRBV5-1,TRBJ1-4,few
CASSRTSGFQETQYF,TGTGCCAGCAGCCGGACTAGCGGGTTCCAAGAGACCCAGTACTTC,TRBD2,TRBV3-1,TRBJ2-5,few
CASSEAPGNTIYF,TGTGCCAGCAGTGAGGCGCCTGGAAACACCATATATTTT,NA,TRBV9,TRBJ1-3,few
CASSYQARTGEEYF,TGTGCCAGCAGTTACCAGGCAAGAACGGGGGAAGAGTACTTC,NA,TRBV6-6,TRBJ2-5,NA
CASAGLPYEQYF,TGTGCCAGCGCCGGGCTGCCCTACGAGCAGTACTTC,NA,TRBV2,TRBJ2-7,NA
CAISDGQAETQYF,TGTGCCATCAGTGACGGACAGGCGGAGACCCAGTACTTC,TRBD1,TRBV10-3,TRBJ2-5,NA
CSAREIHRGNSNEQFF,TGCAGTGCTAGGGAAATTCACAGGGGGAATAGCAATGAGCAGTTCTTC,TRBD1,TRBV20-1,TRBJ2-1,NA
CASSLAGANGYTF,TGTGCCAGCAGCTTAGCGGGCGCAAATGGCTACACCTTC,NA,TRBV11-3,TRBJ1-2,NA
CASSPTGTADTQYF,TGTGCCAGCAGCCCCACCGGGACAGCAGATACGCAGTATTTT,TRBD1,TRBV3-1,TRBJ2-3,NA
CASSYNTGGYEQYF,TGTGCCAGCAGCTATAATACAGGGGGCTACGAGCAGTACTTC,TRBD1,TRBV12-3/TRBV12-4,TRBJ2-7,NA
CATSDMDRGQETQYF,TGTGCCACCAGTGATATGGACAGGGGTCAAGAGACCCAGTACTTC,TRBD1,TRBV24-1,TRBJ2-5,NA
CASSEAWETQYF,TGTGCCAGCAGTGAAGCATGGGAGACCCAGTACTTC,NA,TRBV6-1,TRBJ2-5,NA
CAIKGRVFVGYTF,TGTGCCATCAAAGGCAGGGTGTTCGTCGGCTACACCTTC,NA,TRBV10-3,TRBJ1-2,NA
CASSLVSTGELVF,TGTGCCAGCAGCTTAGTTAGCACCGGGGAGCTGGTTTTT,NA,TRBV7-2,TRBJ2-2,few
CASSPTVGGGQPQHF,TGTGCCAGCAGCCCCACCGTGGGGGGGGGTCAGCCCCAGCATTTT,NA,TRBV11-2,TRBJ1-5,few
CASSPRTGGDTQYF,TGTGCCAGCAGCCCCCGGACAGGGGGAGATACGCAGTATTTT,TRBD1,TRBV9,TRBJ2-3,few
CASSLATTTGYGYTF,TGTGCCAGCAGCTTGGCCACGACGACCGGCTATGGCTACACCTTC,NA,TRBV5-6,TRBJ1-2,NA
CASSRDRAIQETQYF,TGTGCCAGCAGCCGAGATAGGGCTATCCAAGAGACCCAGTACTTC,NA,TRBV7-2,TRBJ2-5,NA